The T cell receptor (beta chain) described here comes from a study of blood T cell repertoires in COVID-19. Turning to the study itself: There were acute and convalescent COVID-19 samples, and they came from the United States, Italy and Spain. T cells, B-cell-depleted T cells, or PBMCs provided the cDNA or gDNA that served as material.

In the authors' workflow: How many nucleated cells were present was estimated from reference gene primer amplification. Sequencing was performed with immunoSEQ multiplex PCR; in TCRdb, only in-frame clones are kept and a portion is missing. V and J calls and clone size are as listed in that table; D and trimming were resolved from the DNA. The sample lists roughly 20,000 clones; about 89% were seen once. Trimming left V 6 bases short and J 0 bases short, with 14 bases between. Germline lookup yields CDR1 SEHNR and CDR2 FQNEAQ (reference sequence). The length of the CDR3 is 16 residues. The chain is built from TRBV7-9 and TRBJ1-4, with no clear D. Specimen: peripheral blood. The source of this sequence is a man between 65 and 80 years old with active COVID-19. The CDR3 coding sequence is TGTGCCAGCAGGCCGGCGGTATCTGCAACTAATGAAAAACTGTTTTTT. This sequence encodes CASRPAVSATNEKLFF.